A selection of T cell receptor beta chains follows, all from one sample in a study of CD8+CD57+ T cells in acquired aplastic anemia. TCRdb redid the calling of the reads with MiXCR, one entry per CDR3 protein. This sample carries about 170,000 distinct CDR3 sequences, 45% to 55% of them seen once, and the ten largest clones take about 1%. Sequencing was done on a sample of sorted CD4+, CD8+, or CD8+CD57+ T cells (not recorded which) from PBMCs. The receptor source for this set is a human donor with aplastic anemia. The CDR3 runs from the conserved cysteine through the conserved F or W. A D gene is named only where the DNA matches it firmly. Expanded clones get a size class; other rows say once, few or many, or leave the size out.

D,size,V,J,DNA,CDR3
.,.,TRBV24-1,TRBJ2-1,TGTGCCACCAGTGATTTAGAGGGGGAGCAGTTCTTC,CATSDLEGEQFF
.,many,TRBV11-2,TRBJ2-7,TGTGCCAGCAGCTTAGAAGGTAGTTTGGGGTTTCCCTACGAGCAGTACTTC,CASSLEGSLGFPYEQYF
TRBD2,once,TRBV5-1,TRBJ2-5,TGCGCCAGCAGCTGGGGACTAGCGGGGGGCCCGGGGACCCAGTACTTC,CASSWGLAGGPGTQYF
.,many,TRBV7-2,TRBJ2-5,TGTGCCAGCAGCTTAACCAGAGAGACCCAGTACTTC,CASSLTRETQYF
.,many,TRBV9,TRBJ2-3,TGTGCCAGCAGCGTAGAGGTGACAGATACGCAGTATTTT,CASSVEVTDTQYF
.,.,TRBV7-8,TRBJ2-7,TGTGCCAGTAGTTTCGGGTCTAGGTCCTACGAGCAGTACTTC,CASSFGSRSYEQYF
.,.,TRBV7-7,TRBJ1-1,TGTGCTAGCAGCGACGGTCTCGGCACTGAAGCTTTCTTT,CASSDGLGTEAFF
.,.,TRBV10-1,TRBJ1-5,TGCACCAGCAGCGAGGGTAATCGGGGCAATCAGCCCCAGCATTTT,CTSSEGNRGNQPQHF
TRBD1,.,TRBV20-1,TRBJ2-3,TGCAGTGCTAGAGGGACAGGCCGCACAGATACGCAGTATTTT,CSARGTGRTDTQYF
TRBD2,.,TRBV20-1,TRBJ2-2,TGCAGTGCTAGAGAGATGCCGGGACTAGGGACGACCGGGGAGCTGTTTTTT,CSAREMPGLGTTGELFF
.,few,TRBV10-3,TRBJ1-5,TGTGCCACCACCCGGGCCCAGGGAGAGGGCAATCAGCCCCAGCATTTT,CATTRAQGEGNQPQHF
TRBD2,many,TRBV7-2,TRBJ2-7,TGTGCCAGCAGCTTAGCCCTCGGGACTAGCGGGGCCAGCTACGAGCAGTACTTC,CASSLALGTSGASYEQYF
.,many,TRBV25-1,TRBJ1-2,TGTGCCAGCAGTGAACGAACTGACAGGCCCCCTGGCTACACCTTC,CASSERTDRPPGYTF
.,.,TRBV4-1,TRBJ1-2,TGCGCCAGCAGCCAAGATGGGGGCAGACGAAACTATGGCTACACCTTC,CASSQDGGRRNYGYTF
.,.,TRBV10-3,TRBJ2-7,TGTGCCATCAGCTTACAGGGTTCCCACGAGCAGTACTTC,CAISLQGSHEQYF
TRBD2,.,TRBV10-1,TRBJ2-1,TGCGCCAGCAGTGACTCGACTAGCGGGTCAACCTACAATGAGCAGTTCTTC,CASSDSTSGSTYNEQFF